This TCR beta chain was captured by sequencing in a study of blood T cells in healthy people across ages. A J-beta primer mix and a sample-barcoded 5' primer were used in a second PCR of roughly 6 to 11 cycles. A single record per CDR3 protein comes from TCRdb applying MiXCR to the 5' RACE reads. The profile covers about 570,000 distinct CDR3 sequences, with about 26% appearing a single time and about 3.9% taken by the ten largest. The sample also formed part of further work on T cells of mothers and their children.

The sequenced material came from blood. This TCR was recovered from a boy aged 2 to 10 in good health.

As DNA, the CDR3 is TGTGCCAGCAGCAATAAATTCCTAGCGGGAGAAGAGACCCAGTACTTC. Protein sequence: CASSNKFLAGEETQYF. The V call is TRBV11-2, the J call TRBJ2-5; 10 bases are shared with TRBD2. V shed 5 bases, J shed 3 bases, and the junction held 9 bases outside the gene matches. There are 16 residues in the CDR3. Germline lookup yields CDR1 SGHAT and CDR2 FQNNGV.